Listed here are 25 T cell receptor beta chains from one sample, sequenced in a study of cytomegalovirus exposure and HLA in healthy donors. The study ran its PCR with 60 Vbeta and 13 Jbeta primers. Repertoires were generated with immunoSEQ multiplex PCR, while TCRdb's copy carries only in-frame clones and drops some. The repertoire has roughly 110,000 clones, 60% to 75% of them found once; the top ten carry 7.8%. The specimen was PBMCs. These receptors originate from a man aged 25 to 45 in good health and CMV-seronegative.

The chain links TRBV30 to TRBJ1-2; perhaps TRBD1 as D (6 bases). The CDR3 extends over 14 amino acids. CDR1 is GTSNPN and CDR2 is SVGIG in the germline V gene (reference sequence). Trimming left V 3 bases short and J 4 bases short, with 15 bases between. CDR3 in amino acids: CAWSTGLAVYGYTF. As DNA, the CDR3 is TGTGCCTGGAGCACAGGGCTAGCGGTCTATGGCTACACCTTC.

The CDR3 reads CASSSFPPGGGNQPQHF. The CDR3 DNA is TGTGCCAGCAGTTCGTTCCCACCAGGGGGCGGTAATCAGCCCCAGCATTTT. The chain has TRBV27 and TRBJ1-5; TRBD1 matches 8 bases. Germline-derived CDR1 and CDR2 are MNHEY and SMNVEV (reference sequence). The CDR3 sequence is 17 residues long. V dropped 4 bases and J dropped 4; count of bases not matched to a gene: 12.

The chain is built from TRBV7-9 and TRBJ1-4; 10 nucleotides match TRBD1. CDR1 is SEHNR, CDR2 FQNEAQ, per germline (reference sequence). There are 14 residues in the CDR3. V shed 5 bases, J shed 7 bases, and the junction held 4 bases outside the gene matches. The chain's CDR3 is CASSTTGGSEKLFF. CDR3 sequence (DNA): TGTGCCAGCAGCACGACAGGGGGCAGTGAAAAACTGTTTTTT.

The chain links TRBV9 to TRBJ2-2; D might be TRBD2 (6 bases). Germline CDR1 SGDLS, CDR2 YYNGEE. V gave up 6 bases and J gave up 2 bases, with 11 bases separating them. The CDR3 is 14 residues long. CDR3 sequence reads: CASMAGPNTGELFF. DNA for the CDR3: TGTGCCAGCATGGCGGGACCTAACACCGGGGAGCTGTTTTTT.

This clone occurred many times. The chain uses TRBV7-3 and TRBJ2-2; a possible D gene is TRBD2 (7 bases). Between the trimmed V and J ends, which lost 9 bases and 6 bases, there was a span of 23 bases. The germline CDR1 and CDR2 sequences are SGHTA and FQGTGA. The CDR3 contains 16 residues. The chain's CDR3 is CASVRRGEGVPGELFF. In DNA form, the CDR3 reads TGTGCCAGTGTCCGCCGGGGGGAGGGGGTGCCCGGGGAGCTGTTTTTT.

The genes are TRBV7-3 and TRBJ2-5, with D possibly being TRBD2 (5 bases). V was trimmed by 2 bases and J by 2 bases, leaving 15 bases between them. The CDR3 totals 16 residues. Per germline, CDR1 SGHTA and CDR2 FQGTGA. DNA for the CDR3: TGTGCCAGCAGCTTACTCGGGGAATTAGGGCAAGAGACCCAGTACTTC. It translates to CASSLLGELGQETQYF.

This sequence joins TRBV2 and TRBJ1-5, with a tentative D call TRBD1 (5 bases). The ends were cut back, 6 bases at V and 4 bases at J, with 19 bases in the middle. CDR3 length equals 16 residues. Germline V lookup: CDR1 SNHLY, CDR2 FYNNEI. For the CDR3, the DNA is TGTGCCAGCAGCGAACAACCGACGGGGGTTAATCAGCCCCAGCATTTT. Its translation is CASSEQPTGVNQPQHF.

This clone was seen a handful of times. The CDR3 DNA is TGCGCCAGCTTCCCAACCCCGGGGGGCGCCCCCAATGAGCAGTTCTTC. It codes for CASFPTPGGAPNEQFF. The chain uses TRBV5-1 and TRBJ2-1; tentatively, D is TRBD2 (7 bases). The CDR3 spans 16 residues. Trimming took off 7 bases at V and 6 bases at J, with 23 bases between the two ends. Germline V gene lookup returns CDR1 SGHRS and CDR2 YFSETQ.

CDR3 bases: TGTGCCAGTAGTATCGGCGCGGGAGCTGGGGGGCAGCAGTTCTTC. Translating gives CASSIGAGAGGQQFF. The J gene is TRBJ2-1, the V gene TRBV19, with a weak D call TRBD2 (7 bases). Trimming took off 3 bases at V and 11 bases at J, with 20 bases between the two ends. Germline assignment: CDR1 LNHDA and CDR2 SQIVND (reference sequence). The CDR3 has 15 amino acids.

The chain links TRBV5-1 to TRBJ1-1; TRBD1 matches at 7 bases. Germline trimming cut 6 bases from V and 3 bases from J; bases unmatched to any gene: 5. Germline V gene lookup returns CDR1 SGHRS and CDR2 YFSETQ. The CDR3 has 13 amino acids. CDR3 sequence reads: CASNPDRDTEAFF. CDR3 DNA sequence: TGCGCCAGCAATCCCGACAGGGACACTGAAGCTTTCTTT.

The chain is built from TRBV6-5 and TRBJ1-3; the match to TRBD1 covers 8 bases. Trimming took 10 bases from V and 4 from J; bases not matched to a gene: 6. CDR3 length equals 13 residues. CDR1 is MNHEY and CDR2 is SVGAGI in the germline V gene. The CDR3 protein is CATQTGEGNTIYF. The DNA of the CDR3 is TGTGCCACCCAGACAGGGGAGGGAAACACCATATATTTT.

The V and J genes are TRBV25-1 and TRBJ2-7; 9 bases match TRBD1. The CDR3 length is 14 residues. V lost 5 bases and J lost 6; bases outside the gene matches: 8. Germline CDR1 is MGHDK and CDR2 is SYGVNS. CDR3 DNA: TGTGCCAGCAGTAGGGCCGGGACAGGGCCCGAGCAGTACTTC. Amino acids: CASSRAGTGPEQYF.

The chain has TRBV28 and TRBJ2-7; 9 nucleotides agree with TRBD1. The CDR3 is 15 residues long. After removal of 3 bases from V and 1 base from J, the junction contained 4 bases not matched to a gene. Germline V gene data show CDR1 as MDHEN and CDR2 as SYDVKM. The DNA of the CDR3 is TGTGCCAGCAGTTTGGGACAGGGAGGTTCCTACGAGCAGTACTTC. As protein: CASSLGQGGSYEQYF.

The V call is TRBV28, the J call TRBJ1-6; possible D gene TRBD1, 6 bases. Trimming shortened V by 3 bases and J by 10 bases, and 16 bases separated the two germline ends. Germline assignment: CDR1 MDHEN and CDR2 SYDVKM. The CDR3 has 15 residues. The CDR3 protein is CASSLGQGLASPLHF. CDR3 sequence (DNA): TGTGCCAGCAGTTTGGGGCAGGGGCTGGCCTCACCCCTCCACTTT.

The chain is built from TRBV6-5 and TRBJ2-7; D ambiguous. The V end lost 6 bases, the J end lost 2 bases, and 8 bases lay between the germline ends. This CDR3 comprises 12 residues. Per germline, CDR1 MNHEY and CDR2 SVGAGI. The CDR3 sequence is CASSGETYEQYF. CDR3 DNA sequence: TGTGCCAGCAGCGGAGAGACCTACGAGCAGTACTTC.

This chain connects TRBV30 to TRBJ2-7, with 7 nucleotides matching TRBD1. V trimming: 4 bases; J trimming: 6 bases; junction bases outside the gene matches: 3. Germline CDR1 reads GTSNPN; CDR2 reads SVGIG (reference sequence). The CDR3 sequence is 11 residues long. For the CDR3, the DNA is TGTGCCTGGACTACAGGGGTCGAGCAGTACTTC. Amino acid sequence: CAWTTGVEQYF. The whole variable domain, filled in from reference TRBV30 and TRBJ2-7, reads SQTIHQWPATLVQPVGSPLSLECTVEGTSNPNLYWYRQAAGRGLQLLFYSVGIGQISSEVPQNLSASRPQDRQFILSSKKLLLSDSGFYLCAWTTGVEQYFGPGTRLTVT.

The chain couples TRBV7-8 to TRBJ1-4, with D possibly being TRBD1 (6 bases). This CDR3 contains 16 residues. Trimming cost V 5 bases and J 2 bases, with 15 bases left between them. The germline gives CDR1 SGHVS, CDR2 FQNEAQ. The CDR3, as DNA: TGTGCCAGCAGCGCGAATACAGGGTCGACTAATGAAAAACTGTTTTTT. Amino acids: CASSANTGSTNEKLFF.

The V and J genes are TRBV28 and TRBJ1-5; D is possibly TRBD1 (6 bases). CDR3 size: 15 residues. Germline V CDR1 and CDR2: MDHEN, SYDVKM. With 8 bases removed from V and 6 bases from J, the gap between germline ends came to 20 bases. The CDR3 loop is CASGVQGLYGQPQHF. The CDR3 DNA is TGTGCCAGCGGGGTACAGGGACTATACGGTCAGCCCCAGCATTTT.

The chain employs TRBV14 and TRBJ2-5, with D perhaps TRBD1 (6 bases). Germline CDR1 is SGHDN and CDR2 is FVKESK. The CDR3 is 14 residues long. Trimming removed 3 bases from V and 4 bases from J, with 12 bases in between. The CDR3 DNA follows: TGTGCCAGCAGCCATCTACAGGGAGCAGAGACCCAGTACTTC. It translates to CASSHLQGAETQYF.

CDR3 region: CASSPRREARSPLHF. The CDR3 coding sequence is TGTGCCAGCTCACCACGCAGGGAGGCACGTTCACCCCTCCACTTT. The chain links TRBV18 to TRBJ1-6; D perhaps matches TRBD1 (5 bases). Germline V gene lookup returns CDR1 KGHSH and CDR2 LQKENI. The ends were cut back, 1 base at V and 9 bases at J, with 13 bases in the middle. The length of the CDR3 is 15 residues.

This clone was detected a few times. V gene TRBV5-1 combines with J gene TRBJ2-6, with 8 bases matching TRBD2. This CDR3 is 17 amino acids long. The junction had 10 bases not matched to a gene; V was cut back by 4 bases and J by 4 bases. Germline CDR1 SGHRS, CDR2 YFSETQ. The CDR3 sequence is CASSRGGSGPGANVLTF. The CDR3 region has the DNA TGCGCCAGCAGCCGCGGGGGGAGTGGGCCCGGGGCCAACGTCCTGACTTTC.

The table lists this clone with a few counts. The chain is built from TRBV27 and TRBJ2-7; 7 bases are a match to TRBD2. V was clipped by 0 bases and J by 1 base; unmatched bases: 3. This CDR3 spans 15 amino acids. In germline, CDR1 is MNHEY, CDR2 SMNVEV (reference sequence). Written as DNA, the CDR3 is TGTGCCAGCAGTTTATCGGCTAGCGGATCCTACGAGCAGTACTTC. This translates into CASSLSASGSYEQYF.

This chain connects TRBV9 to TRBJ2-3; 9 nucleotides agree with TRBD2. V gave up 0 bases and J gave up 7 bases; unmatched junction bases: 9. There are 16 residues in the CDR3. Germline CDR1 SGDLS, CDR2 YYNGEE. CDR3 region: CASSVEAGGMANTQYF. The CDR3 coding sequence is TGTGCCAGCAGCGTAGAGGCGGGGGGGATGGCAAATACGCAGTATTTT.

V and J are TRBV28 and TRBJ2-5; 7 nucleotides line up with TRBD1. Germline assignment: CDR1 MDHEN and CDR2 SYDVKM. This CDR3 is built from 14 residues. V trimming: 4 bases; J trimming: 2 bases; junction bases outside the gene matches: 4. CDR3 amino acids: CASSYGTVQETQYF. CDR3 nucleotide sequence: TGTGCCAGCAGTTATGGGACAGTACAAGAGACCCAGTACTTC. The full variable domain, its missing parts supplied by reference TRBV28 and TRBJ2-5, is DVKVTQSSRYLVKRTGEKVFLECVQDMDHENMFWYRQDPGLGLRLIYFSYDVKMKEKGDIPEGYSVSREKKERFSLILESASTNQTSMYLCASSYGTVQETQYFGPGTRLLVL.

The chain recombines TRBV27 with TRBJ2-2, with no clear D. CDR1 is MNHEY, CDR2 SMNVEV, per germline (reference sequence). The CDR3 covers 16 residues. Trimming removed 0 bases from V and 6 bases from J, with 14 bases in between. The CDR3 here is CASSLSSGLVPGELFF. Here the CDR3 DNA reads TGTGCCAGCAGTTTATCGTCGGGTTTAGTGCCCGGGGAGCTGTTTTTT.